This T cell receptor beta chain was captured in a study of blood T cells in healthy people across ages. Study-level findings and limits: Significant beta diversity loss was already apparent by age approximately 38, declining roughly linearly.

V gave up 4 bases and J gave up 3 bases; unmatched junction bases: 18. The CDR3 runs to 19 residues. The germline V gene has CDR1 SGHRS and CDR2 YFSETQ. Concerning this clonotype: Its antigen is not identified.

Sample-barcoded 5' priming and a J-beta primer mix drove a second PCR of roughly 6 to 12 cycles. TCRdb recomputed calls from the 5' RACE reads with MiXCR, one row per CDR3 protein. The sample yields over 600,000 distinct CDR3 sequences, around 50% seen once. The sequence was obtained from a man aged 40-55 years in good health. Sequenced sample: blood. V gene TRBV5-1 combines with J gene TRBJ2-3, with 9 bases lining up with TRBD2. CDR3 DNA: TGCGCCAGCAGCCCCAGGACAAGGTTCGATAGCGGGAGAACAGATACGCAGTATTTT. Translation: CASSPRTRFDSGRTDTQYF.